The rows below give T cell receptor beta chains drawn from one sample of a study of blood T cell repertoires in COVID-19. Method: immunoSEQ multiplex PCR; TCRdb's copy keeps in-frame clones and lacks some. Among some 150,000 clones listed, roughly 80% were seen once. Input material: peripheral blood. These receptors originate from an older man with acute or convalescent COVID-19. Both conserved end residues are part of each CDR3. The order of the fields is J gene, clone size, V gene, D gene, CDR3 DNA, CDR3 protein. A D gene is named only where the DNA matches it firmly. The listing skips clone size in some rows; elsewhere it reads once, few, many or a size class.

TRBJ2-1 | few | TRBV19 | NA | TGTGCCAGTAGCCGTTGGACAGGAGGGTACAATGAGCAGTTCTTC | CASSRWTGGYNEQFF
TRBJ2-7 | few | TRBV5-1 | TRBD2 | TGCGCCAGCAGCTTTTCGGGGGGTAGCTCCTACGAGCAGTACTTC | CASSFSGGSSYEQYF
TRBJ2-7 | NA | TRBV7-3 | TRBD2 | TGTGCCAGCAGCTTAGGGCCTAGCGGGAGTACCACCCCCTACGAGCAGTACTTC | CASSLGPSGSTTPYEQYF
TRBJ1-2 | NA | TRBV6-5 | NA | TGTGCCAGCACCCAAGGGGGGGGAGGCGGCTACACCTTC | CASTQGGGGGYTF
TRBJ2-7 | NA | TRBV18 | NA | TGTGCCAGCTCACCACCAAGTTCGGGCGAGCAGTACTTC | CASSPPSSGEQYF
TRBJ2-1 | NA | TRBV5-1 | TRBD2 | TGCGCCAGCAGCTTGGAAGCGGGAGTCTCCTACAATGAGCAGTTCTTC | CASSLEAGVSYNEQFF
TRBJ1-5 | once | TRBV27 | TRBD1 | TGTGCCAGCAGGGCGACAGGGGGTCAGCCCCAGCATTTT | CASRATGGQPQHF
TRBJ2-3 | NA | TRBV9 | NA | TGTGCCAGCAGCGTAGAGTCTAATACGCAGTATTTT | CASSVESNTQYF
TRBJ2-1 | once | TRBV3-1/TRBV3-2 | TRBD2 | TGTGCCAGCAGTCAGACTAGCGGGAGTTGGGATGAGCAGTTCTTC | CASSQTSGSWDEQFF
TRBJ2-1 | few | TRBV9 | NA | TGTGCCAGCAGCCGGACTTCAAATGAGCAGTTCTTC | CASSRTSNEQFF
TRBJ2-7 | few | TRBV7-6 | TRBD1 | TGTGCCAGCAGCTTAAGTTTTGACAGGGTCGACTACGAGCAGTACTTC | CASSLSFDRVDYEQYF
TRBJ2-1 | NA | TRBV4-1 | TRBD2 | TGCGCCAGCAGCCAAGATCTTGTGGTGTCGCTGCCCGGGGGGTCTGAGCAGTTCTTC | CASSQDLVVSLPGGSEQFF
TRBJ2-1 | NA | TRBV15 | TRBD2 | TGTGCCACCAGCGGGGGTCTAGCGGGAGGGATGGGCAATGAGCAGTTCTTC | CATSGGLAGGMGNEQFF
TRBJ2-2 | NA | TRBV29-1 | TRBD1 | TGCAGCGTTGTGGGACAGGGAGACACCGGGGAGCTGTTTTTT | CSVVGQGDTGELFF
TRBJ1-5 | NA | TRBV7-8 | NA | TGTGCCAGCAGCTTAGCAGCAAATCAGCCCCAGCATTTT | CASSLAANQPQHF
TRBJ1-5 | NA | TRBV15 | NA | TGTGCCACCAGCAGATCATTCGGGGGGCCGAGCAATCAGCCCCAGCATTTT | CATSRSFGGPSNQPQHF
TRBJ1-1 | NA | TRBV3-1/TRBV3-2 | NA | TGTGCCAGCAGCCAAGACGGTAACACTGAAGCTTTCTTT | CASSQDGNTEAFF
TRBJ2-3 | NA | TRBV29-1 | TRBD2 | TGCAGCGTTGTGACTAGCGGGGGCTTCTTAAGCACAGATACGCAGTATTTT | CSVVTSGGFLSTDTQYF
TRBJ2-5 | once | TRBV2 | TRBD1 | TGTGCCGGACGTCAGGATAACAGGGGGGCAGAGACCCAGTACTTC | CAGRQDNRGAETQYF
TRBJ2-7 | NA | TRBV12-3/TRBV12-4 | NA | TGTGCCAGCAGCCGTCGCGTCCGTTCCGAGCAGTACTTC | CASSRRVRSEQYF
TRBJ2-7 | NA | TRBV7-9 | TRBD2 | TGTGCCAGCAGCTTACGGGGTAGCGGGACCTCCTACGAGCAGTACTTC | CASSLRGSGTSYEQYF
TRBJ2-7 | NA | TRBV6-5 | TRBD1 | TGTGCCAGCAGTTACGGCGGGACAGGGGGCCTCGAGCAGTACTTC | CASSYGGTGGLEQYF
TRBJ2-1 | NA | TRBV3-1/TRBV3-2 | TRBD2 | TGTGCCAGCAGCTTCCTAGCGGGGGGAACACCAAATGAGCAGTTCTTC | CASSFLAGGTPNEQFF
TRBJ1-4 | few | TRBV2 | NA | TGTGCCAGCGGGTTAGACAGATCTAATGAAAAACTGTTTTTT | CASGLDRSNEKLFF
TRBJ1-2 | NA | TRBV13 | TRBD1 | TGTGCCAGCAGCTTCCCGGGGACAGGGGATTATGGCTACACCTTC | CASSFPGTGDYGYTF
TRBJ2-1 | NA | TRBV10-3 | TRBD2 | TGTGCCATCAGTGAGTCGGCGGGGGGTGTAGGTGAGCAGTTCTTC | CAISESAGGVGEQFF
TRBJ2-7 | NA | TRBV5-1 | TRBD2 | TGCGCCAGCAGCTGGTTGGGACTAGCTTCGGGTGAGCAGTACTTC | CASSWLGLASGEQYF
TRBJ1-1 | once | TRBV30 | TRBD1 | TGTGCCTGGGCTCCGGGACAGGGGGCCACTGAAGCTTTCTTT | CAWAPGQGATEAFF
TRBJ2-5 | NA | TRBV27 | TRBD2 | TGTGCCAGCAGTTCCCGGGGGGGCTGGGAAGAGACCCAGTACTTC | CASSSRGGWEETQYF
TRBJ2-1 | few | TRBV7-9 | NA | TGTGCCAGCAGCTTAACGCGTCAGGGGAGTATGAATGAGCAGTTCTTC | CASSLTRQGSMNEQFF
TRBJ1-5 | NA | TRBV7-2 | TRBD1 | TGTGCCAGCAGCCCCTGGGACAGGGGAGGGCAGCCCCAGCATTTT | CASSPWDRGGQPQHF
TRBJ2-3 | once | TRBV7-3 | NA | TGTGCCAGCAGCTTAGCGGCTAGCACAGATACGCAGTATTTT | CASSLAASTDTQYF
TRBJ2-2 | once | TRBV4-1 | NA | TGCGCCAGCAGCCAAGATGTAGCGTTCACCGGGGAGCTGTTTTTT | CASSQDVAFTGELFF
TRBJ1-5 | NA | TRBV5-5 | TRBD1 | TGTGCCAGCAGCTTACAGGGGCCGTTCGGGCCCCAGCATTTT | CASSLQGPFGPQHF
TRBJ1-1 | NA | TRBV5-1 | NA | TGCGCCAGCAGCTTGGAGGCTAGGGGCGGAACTGAAGCTTTCTTT | CASSLEARGGTEAFF
TRBJ2-2 | NA | TRBV7-7 | TRBD1 | TGTGCTAGCAGCTCAGACAGGGCCGGGGCCGGGGAGCTGTTTTTT | CASSSDRAGAGELFF
TRBJ2-1 | NA | TRBV9 | NA | TGTGCCAGCAGCGTAGGTAGCCCCAATGAGCAGTTCTTC | CASSVGSPNEQFF
TRBJ1-1 | NA | TRBV10-3 | NA | TGTGCCATCAGTGGGCCGCTGCAGGGGCGGATGAACACTGAAGCTTTCTTT | CAISGPLQGRMNTEAFF
TRBJ2-2 | once | TRBV5-1 | NA | TGCGCCAGCAGCTTACTCGGACAGTACGGGGAGCTGTTTTTT | CASSLLGQYGELFF
TRBJ1-2 | NA | TRBV6-5 | NA | TGTGCCAGCAGGGCCATGGGGGCCTTCTATGGCTACACCTTC | CASRAMGAFYGYTF
TRBJ2-3 | NA | TRBV5-1 | NA | TGCGCCAGCAGCCTAGACGGACAGCCGAGCACAGATACGCAGTATTTT | CASSLDGQPSTDTQYF
TRBJ1-3 | NA | TRBV6-1 | NA | TGTGCCAGCAGTGAATGGGAGGGTAGGAGAAACACCATATATTTT | CASSEWEGRRNTIYF